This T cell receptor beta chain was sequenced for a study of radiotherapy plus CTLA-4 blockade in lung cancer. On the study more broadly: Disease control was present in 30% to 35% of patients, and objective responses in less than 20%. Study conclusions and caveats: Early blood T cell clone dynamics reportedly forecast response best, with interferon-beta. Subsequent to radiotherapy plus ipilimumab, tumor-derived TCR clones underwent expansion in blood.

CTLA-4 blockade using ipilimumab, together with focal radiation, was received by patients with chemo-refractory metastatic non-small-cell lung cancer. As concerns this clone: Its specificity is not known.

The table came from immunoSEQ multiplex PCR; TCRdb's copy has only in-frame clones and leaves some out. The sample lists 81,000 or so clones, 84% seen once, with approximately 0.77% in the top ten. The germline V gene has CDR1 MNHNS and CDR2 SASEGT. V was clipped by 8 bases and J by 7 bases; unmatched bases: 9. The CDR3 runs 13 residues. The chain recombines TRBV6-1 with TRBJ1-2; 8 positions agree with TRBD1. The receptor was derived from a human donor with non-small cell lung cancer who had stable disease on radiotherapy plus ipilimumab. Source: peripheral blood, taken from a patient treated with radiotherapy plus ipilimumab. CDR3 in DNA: TGTGCCAGCTACGGACAGGGTTTCGGTGGCTACACCTTC. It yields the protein CASYGQGFGGYTF.